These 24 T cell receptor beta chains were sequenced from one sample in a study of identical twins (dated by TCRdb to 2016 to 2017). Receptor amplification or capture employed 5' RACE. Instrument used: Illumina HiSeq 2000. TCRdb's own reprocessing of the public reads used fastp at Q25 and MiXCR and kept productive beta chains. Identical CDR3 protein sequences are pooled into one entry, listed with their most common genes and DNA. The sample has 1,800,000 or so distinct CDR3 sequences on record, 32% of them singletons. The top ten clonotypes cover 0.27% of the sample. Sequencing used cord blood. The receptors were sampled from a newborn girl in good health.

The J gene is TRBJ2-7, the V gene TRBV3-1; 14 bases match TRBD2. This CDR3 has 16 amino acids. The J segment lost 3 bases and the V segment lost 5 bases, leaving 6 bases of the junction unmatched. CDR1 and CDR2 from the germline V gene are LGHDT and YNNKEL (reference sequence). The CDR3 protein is CASSVGLAGVSYEQYF. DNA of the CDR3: TGTGCCAGCAGCGTGGGACTAGCGGGGGTGAGCTACGAGCAGTACTTC.

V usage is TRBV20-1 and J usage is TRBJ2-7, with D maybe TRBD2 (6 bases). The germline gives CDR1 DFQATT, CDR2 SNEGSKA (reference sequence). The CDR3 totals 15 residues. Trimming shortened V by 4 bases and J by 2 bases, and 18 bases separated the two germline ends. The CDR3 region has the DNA TGCAGTGCTACCACTTGGCGGGAAGGTCCCTACGAGCAGTACTTC. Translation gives CSATTWREGPYEQYF.

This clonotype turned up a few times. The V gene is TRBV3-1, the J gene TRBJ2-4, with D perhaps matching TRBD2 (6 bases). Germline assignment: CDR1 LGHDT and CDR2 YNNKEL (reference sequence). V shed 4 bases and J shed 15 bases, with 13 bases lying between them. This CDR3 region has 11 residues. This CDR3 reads CASSLRELLYF. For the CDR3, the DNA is TGTGCCAGCAGCCTTCGGGAGCTGCTGTACTTC. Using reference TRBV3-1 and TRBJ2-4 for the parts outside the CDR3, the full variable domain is DTAVSQTPKYLVTQMGNDKSIKCEQNLGHDTMYWYKQDSKKFLKIMFSYNNKELIINETVPNRFSPKSPDKAHLNLHINSLELGDSAVYFCASSLRELLYFGAGTRLSVL.

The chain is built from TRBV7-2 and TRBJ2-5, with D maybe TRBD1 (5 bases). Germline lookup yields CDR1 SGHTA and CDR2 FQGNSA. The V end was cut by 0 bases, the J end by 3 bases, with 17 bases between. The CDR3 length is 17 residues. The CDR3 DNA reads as TGTGCCAGCAGCTTAGCTTTTATACAGGCAGGCAAAGAGACCCAGTACTTC. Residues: CASSLAFIQAGKETQYF.

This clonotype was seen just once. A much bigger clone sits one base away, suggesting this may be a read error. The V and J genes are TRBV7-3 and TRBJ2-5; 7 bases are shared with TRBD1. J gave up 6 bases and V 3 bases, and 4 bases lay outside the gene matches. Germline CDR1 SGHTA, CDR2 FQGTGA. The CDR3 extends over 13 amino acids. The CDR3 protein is CASSFDREKTQYF. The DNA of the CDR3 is TGTGCCAGCAGCTTCGACAGGGAAAAGACCCAGTACTTC. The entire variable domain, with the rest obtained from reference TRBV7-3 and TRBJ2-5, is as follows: GAGVSQTPSNKVTEKGKYVELRCDPISGHTALYWYRQSLGQGPEFLIYFQGTGAADDSGLPNDRFFAVRPEGSVSTLKIQRTERGDSAVYLCASSFDREKTQYFGPGTRLLVL.

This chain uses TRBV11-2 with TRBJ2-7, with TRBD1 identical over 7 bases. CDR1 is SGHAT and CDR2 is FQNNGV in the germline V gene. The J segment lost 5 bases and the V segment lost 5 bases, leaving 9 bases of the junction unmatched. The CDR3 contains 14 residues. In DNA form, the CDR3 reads TGTGCCAGCAGCGCCTACAGGGGCCCCCACGAGCAGTACTTC. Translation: CASSAYRGPHEQYF.

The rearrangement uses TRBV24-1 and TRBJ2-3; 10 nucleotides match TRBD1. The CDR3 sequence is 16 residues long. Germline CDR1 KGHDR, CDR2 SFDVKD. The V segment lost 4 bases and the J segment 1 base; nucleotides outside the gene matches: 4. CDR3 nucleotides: TGTGCCACCAGTGAATCCGGGACAGGGGGCACAGATACGCAGTATTTT. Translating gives CATSESGTGGTDTQYF.

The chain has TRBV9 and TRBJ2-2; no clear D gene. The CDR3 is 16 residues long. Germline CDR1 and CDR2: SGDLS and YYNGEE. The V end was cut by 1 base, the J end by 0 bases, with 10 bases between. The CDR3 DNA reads TGTGCCAGCAGCGTACTTCGTCCGCCGAACACCGGGGAGCTGTTTTTT. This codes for CASSVLRPPNTGELFF.

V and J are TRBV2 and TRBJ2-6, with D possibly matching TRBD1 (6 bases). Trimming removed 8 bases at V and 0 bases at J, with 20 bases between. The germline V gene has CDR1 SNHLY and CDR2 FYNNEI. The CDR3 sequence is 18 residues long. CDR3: CASGFSGATLSGANVLTF. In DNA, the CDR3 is TGTGCCAGCGGGTTCTCAGGGGCTACCCTCTCTGGGGCCAACGTCCTGACTTTC.

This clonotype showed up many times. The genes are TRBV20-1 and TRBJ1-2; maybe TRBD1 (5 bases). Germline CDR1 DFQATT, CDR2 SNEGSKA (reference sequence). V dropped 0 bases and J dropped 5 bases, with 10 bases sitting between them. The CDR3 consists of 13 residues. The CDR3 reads CSARDRGRYGYTF. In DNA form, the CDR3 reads TGCAGTGCTAGAGATCGGGGGAGATATGGCTACACCTTC.

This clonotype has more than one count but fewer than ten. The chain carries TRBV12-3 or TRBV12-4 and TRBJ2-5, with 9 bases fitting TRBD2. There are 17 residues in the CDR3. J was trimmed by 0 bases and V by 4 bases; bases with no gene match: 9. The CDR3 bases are TGTGCCAGCAGTTCCGCTTTTGCTAGCGGGGACCAAGAGACCCAGTACTTC. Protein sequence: CASSSAFASGDQETQYF.

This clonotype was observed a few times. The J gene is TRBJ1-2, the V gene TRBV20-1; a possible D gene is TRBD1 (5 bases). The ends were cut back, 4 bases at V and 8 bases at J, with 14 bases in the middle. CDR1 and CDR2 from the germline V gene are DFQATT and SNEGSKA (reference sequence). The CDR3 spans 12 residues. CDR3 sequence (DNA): TGCAGTGCTAAGGGCAGGGTTGAAGGCTACACCTTC. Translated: CSAKGRVEGYTF.

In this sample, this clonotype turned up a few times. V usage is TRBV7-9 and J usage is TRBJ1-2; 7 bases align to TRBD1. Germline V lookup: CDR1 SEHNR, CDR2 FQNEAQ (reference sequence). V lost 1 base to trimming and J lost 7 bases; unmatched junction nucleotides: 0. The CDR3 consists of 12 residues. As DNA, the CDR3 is TGTGCCAGCAGCTTAGAGGGGGCTGGCTACACCTTC. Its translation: CASSLEGAGYTF.

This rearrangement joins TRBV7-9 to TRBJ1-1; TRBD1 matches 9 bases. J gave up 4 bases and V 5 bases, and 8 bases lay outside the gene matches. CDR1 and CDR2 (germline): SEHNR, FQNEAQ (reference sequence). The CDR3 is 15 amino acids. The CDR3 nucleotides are TGTGCCAGCAGCCCCCCCCGGGACAGGGCCACTGAAGCTTTCTTT. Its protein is CASSPPRDRATEAFF.

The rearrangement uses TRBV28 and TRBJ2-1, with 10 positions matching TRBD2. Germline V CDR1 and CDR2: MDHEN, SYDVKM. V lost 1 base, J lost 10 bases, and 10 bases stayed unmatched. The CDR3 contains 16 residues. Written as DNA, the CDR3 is TGTGCCAGCAGTTTATACCCTAGCGGGAGCTGGGGGGAGCAGTTCTTC. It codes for CASSLYPSGSWGEQFF.

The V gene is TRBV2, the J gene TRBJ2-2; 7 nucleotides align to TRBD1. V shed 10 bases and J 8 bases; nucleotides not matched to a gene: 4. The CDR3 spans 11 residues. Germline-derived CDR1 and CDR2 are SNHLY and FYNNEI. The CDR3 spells CATRQGGELFF. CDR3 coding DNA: TGTGCCACTCGACAGGGTGGGGAGCTGTTTTTT.

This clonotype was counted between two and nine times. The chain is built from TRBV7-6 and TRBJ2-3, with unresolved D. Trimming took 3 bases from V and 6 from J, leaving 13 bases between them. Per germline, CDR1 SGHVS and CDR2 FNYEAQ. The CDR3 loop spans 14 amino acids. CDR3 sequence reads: CASSLRIPEDTQYF. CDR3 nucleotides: TGTGCCAGCAGCTTGAGGATCCCGGAGGATACGCAGTATTTT.

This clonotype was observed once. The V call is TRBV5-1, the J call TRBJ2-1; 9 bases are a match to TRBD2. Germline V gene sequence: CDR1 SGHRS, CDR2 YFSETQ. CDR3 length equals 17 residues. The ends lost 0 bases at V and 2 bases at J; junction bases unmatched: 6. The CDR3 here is CASSLELRGGPYNEQFF. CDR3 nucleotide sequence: TGCGCCAGCAGCTTGGAGTTGCGGGGGGGCCCCTACAATGAGCAGTTCTTC.

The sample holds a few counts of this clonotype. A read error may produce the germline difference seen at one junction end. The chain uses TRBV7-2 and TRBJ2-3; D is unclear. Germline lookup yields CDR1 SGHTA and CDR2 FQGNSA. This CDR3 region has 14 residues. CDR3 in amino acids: CVSSLVSRGAPQYF. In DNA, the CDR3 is TGTGTCAGCAGCTTAGTGAGCCGTGGTGCCCCGCAGTATTTT.

CDR3 sequence reads: CASGLLAGFSTDTQYF. The CDR3 DNA is TGTGCCAGCGGACTACTAGCGGGGTTTTCCACAGATACGCAGTATTTT. This rearrangement joins TRBV2 to TRBJ2-3, with 10 bases that match TRBD2. Germline V CDR1 and CDR2: SNHLY, FYNNEI. This CDR3 has 16 amino acids. With 8 bases clipped from V and 2 bases from J, the junction kept 10 bases outside the gene matches.

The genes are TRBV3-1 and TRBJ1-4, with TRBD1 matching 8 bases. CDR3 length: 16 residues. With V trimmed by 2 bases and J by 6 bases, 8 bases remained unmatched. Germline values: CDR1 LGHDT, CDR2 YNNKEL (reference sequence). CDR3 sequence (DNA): TGTGCCAGCAGCCAACCTACAGGGGGAAGGCATGAAAAACTGTTTTTT. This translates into CASSQPTGGRHEKLFF.

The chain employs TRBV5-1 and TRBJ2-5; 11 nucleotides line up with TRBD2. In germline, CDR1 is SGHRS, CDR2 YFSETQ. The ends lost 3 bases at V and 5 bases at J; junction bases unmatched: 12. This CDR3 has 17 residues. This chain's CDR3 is CASSSPSGGTTGETQYF. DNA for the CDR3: TGCGCCAGCAGCTCCCCTAGCGGGGGGACCACTGGGGAGACCCAGTACTTC.

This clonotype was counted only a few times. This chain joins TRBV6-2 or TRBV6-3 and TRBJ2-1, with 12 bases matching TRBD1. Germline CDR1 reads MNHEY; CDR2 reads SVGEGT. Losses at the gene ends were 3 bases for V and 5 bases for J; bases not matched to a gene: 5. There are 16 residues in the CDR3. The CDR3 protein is CASSYGGTGGHNEQFF. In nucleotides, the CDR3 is TGTGCCAGCAGTTATGGCGGGACAGGGGGCCACAATGAGCAGTTCTTC.

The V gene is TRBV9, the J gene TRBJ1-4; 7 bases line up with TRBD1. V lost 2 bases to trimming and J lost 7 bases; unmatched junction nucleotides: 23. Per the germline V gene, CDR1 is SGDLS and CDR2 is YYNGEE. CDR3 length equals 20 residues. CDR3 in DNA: TGTGCCAGCAGCGTCCCCACAAATCGACAGGGTGGAAGCAGACGTGAAAAACTGTTTTTT. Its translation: CASSVPTNRQGGSRREKLFF.